This T cell receptor (beta chain) originates from a study of T cells in Graves' hyperthyroidism and ophthalmopathy. Overall study findings and caveats: Ophthalmopathy was separated from stable hyperthyroidism by a 13 V-J model.

The sample holds many counts of this clonotype. Its target is not known. V lost 0 bases and J lost 8, with 10 bases in between. Germline V gene data show CDR1 as ENHRY and CDR2 as SYGVKD. The CDR3 covers 14 residues. Regions amplified from RNA transcripts were the TCR beta CDR3 regions. TCR CDR3 regions were first amplified by RT-PCR with HTBI primers. MiXCR, run by TCRdb on the multiplex PCR reads, gives a single entry per CDR3 protein. The table includes around 690,000 distinct CDR3 sequences, 15% to 20% detected once. The sequence was collected from a man aged 50 to 59 with Graves' hyperthyroidism. The sequencing input was blood. V usage is TRBV10-3 and J usage is TRBJ2-2; a possible D gene is TRBD1 (6 bases). In DNA form, the CDR3 reads TGTGCCATCAGTGAGTCGCAGGGGAAGGGGGAGCTGTTTTTT. Amino acids: CAISESQGKGELFF.